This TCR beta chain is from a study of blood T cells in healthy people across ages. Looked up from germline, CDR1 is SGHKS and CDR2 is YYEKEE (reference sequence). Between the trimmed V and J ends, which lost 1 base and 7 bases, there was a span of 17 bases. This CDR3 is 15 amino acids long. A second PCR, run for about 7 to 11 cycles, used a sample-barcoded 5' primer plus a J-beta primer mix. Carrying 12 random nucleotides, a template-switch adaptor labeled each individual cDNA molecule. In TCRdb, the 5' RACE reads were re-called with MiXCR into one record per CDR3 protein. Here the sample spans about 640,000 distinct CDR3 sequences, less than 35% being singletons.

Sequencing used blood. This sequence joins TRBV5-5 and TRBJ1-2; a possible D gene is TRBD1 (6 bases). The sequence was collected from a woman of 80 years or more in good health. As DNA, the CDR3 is TGTGCCAGCAGCTTGCTACAGGGCTTGTTGGGTGGCTACACCTTC. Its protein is CASSLLQGLLGGYTF.